This T cell receptor beta chain was captured in a study of T cells in Graves' hyperthyroidism and ophthalmopathy. General study findings and limits: Blood also contained most expanded thyroid clonotypes above 0.001.

The investigators amplified TCR beta CDR3 regions from RNA transcripts. When the TCR CDR3 underwent first-round RT-PCR, the HTBI primer set was used. TCRdb fed the multiplex PCR reads into MiXCR, producing one record per CDR3 protein. The profile shows under 65,000 distinct CDR3 sequences, about 57% of them singletons. This clonotype was recorded at least ten times. Its antigen remains unidentified. Germline-derived CDR1 and CDR2 are SEHNR and FQNEAQ (reference sequence). The CDR3 is 14 amino acids. The V end was cut by 5 bases, the J end by 6 bases, with 14 bases between. It was around 10 ml of fresh peripheral blood that supplied the PBMCs.

The chain couples TRBV7-9 to TRBJ2-1, with a weak D call TRBD1 (5 bases). Input material: blood. This receptor was identified in a woman aged 60-75 years with Graves' ophthalmopathy. The CDR3 region has the DNA TGTGCCAGCAGCCAAGACAGCTATGGCAATGAGCAGTTCTTC. This gives the protein CASSQDSYGNEQFF.